The sequence of this T cell receptor (beta chain) was determined in a study of blood T cell repertoires in COVID-19. Study overall: Donors in the United States, Italy and Spain gave samples during acute or convalescent COVID-19. PBMCs, B-cell-depleted T cells, or T cells provided the cDNA or gDNA that made up the material.

The ends lost 1 base at V and 7 bases at J; junction bases unmatched: 5. The CDR3 totals 16 residues. CDR1 is SGDLS and CDR2 is YYNGEE in the germline V gene. Original methodology: Researchers report that nucleated cell counts were estimated from reference gene primer amplification. Sequencing used immunoSEQ multiplex PCR; TCRdb keeps in-frame clones, though not all of them. V, J and clone size are taken as reported in that table, and D and trimming were inferred from the DNA itself. The sample contains 80,000 or so clones, less than 85% of which appear only once. This chain connects TRBV9 to TRBJ2-2; 12 bases match TRBD1. The material sequenced was peripheral blood. This sequence originates from a woman aged 70-85 years with acute or convalescent COVID-19. The CDR3 loop reads CASSVRDRGRGGELFF. For the CDR3, the DNA is TGTGCCAGCAGCGTAAGGGACAGGGGGCGAGGCGGGGAGCTGTTTTTT.